This T cell receptor beta chain appears in the sequencing data of a study of spatial heterogeneity in lung cancer. This clonotype was counted only a few times. Using its own MiXCR run on the 5' RACE reads, TCRdb lists one record per CDR3 protein. The sample records approximately 90,000 distinct CDR3 sequences, under 9% being singletons. As for time point: sample taken at primary tumor resection. The sequenced material consisted of unsorted whole RNA from tumor, nontumor lung or frozen PBMC. V dropped 0 bases and J dropped 2 bases, with 6 bases sitting between them. Germline lookup yields CDR1 DFQATT and CDR2 SNEGSKA (reference sequence). The CDR3 contains 13 residues.

The rearrangement joins TRBV20-1 to TRBJ2-3; no definite D call. The input for sequencing was PBMCs, taken at surgery. This clonotype originated in a male donor with early-stage non-small cell lung cancer. CDR3 loop: CSARDTYTDTQYF. In DNA, the CDR3 is TGCAGTGCTAGAGACACGTACACAGATACGCAGTATTTT.